A selection of T cell receptor beta chains follows, all from one sample in a study of cytomegalovirus exposure and HLA in healthy donors. The table came from immunoSEQ multiplex PCR; TCRdb's copy has only in-frame clones and leaves some out. The sample lists about 140,000 clones, 60% to 85% occurring once. The sequenced sample was PBMCs. Every receptor here comes from a man aged 35-49 years in good health and CMV-seronegative. The CDR3 runs from the conserved cysteine through the conserved F or W. The order of the fields is clone size, V gene, J gene, D gene, CDR3 DNA, CDR3 protein. A D gene is named only where the DNA matches it firmly. Some rows mark clone size as missing; the rest say once, few, many or name a class of expanded clone.

abundance: NA
v_gene: TRBV5-6
j_gene: TRBJ2-7
d_gene: NA
CDR3nt: TGTGCCAGCAGCCCCCGGTCTTACGAGCAGTACTTC
CDR3aa: CASSPRSYEQYF

abundance: NA
v_gene: TRBV5-8
j_gene: TRBJ2-3
d_gene: NA
CDR3nt: TGTGCCAGCAGCGCCTATAGGGCAGCGGGAGATACGCAGTATTTT
CDR3aa: CASSAYRAAGDTQYF

abundance: once
v_gene: TRBV4-3
j_gene: TRBJ2-1
d_gene: NA
CDR3nt: TGCGCCAGCAGCCAAGGAAACGGTAGACATTACAATGAGCAGTTCTTC
CDR3aa: CASSQGNGRHYNEQFF

abundance: NA
v_gene: TRBV19
j_gene: TRBJ2-3
d_gene: NA
CDR3nt: TGTGCCAGTAGTTACTCGACAGATACGCAGTATTTT
CDR3aa: CASSYSTDTQYF

abundance: NA
v_gene: TRBV6-1
j_gene: TRBJ2-7
d_gene: NA
CDR3nt: TGTGCCAGCAGTGCACGGGGGACAGAGTACGAGCAGTACTTC
CDR3aa: CASSARGTEYEQYF

abundance: few
v_gene: TRBV5-1
j_gene: TRBJ2-5
d_gene: NA
CDR3nt: TGCGCCAGCAGCCTAAACCAGGGGCGGGAGACCCAGTACTTC
CDR3aa: CASSLNQGRETQYF

abundance: NA
v_gene: TRBV9
j_gene: TRBJ2-7
d_gene: TRBD2
CDR3nt: TGTGCCAGCAGCCCAACGACGACTAGCGGGATTTACGAGCAGTACTTC
CDR3aa: CASSPTTTSGIYEQYF

abundance: NA
v_gene: TRBV10-3
j_gene: TRBJ2-3
d_gene: TRBD1
CDR3nt: TGTGCCGTCGGGGACAGAGATACGCAGTATTTT
CDR3aa: CAVGDRDTQYF

abundance: NA
v_gene: TRBV2
j_gene: TRBJ2-1
d_gene: TRBD2
CDR3nt: TGTGCCAGCAGTGACCTGCCCCTAGCGGCCTACAATGAGCAGTTCTTC
CDR3aa: CASSDLPLAAYNEQFF

abundance: NA
v_gene: TRBV6-1
j_gene: TRBJ1-3
d_gene: TRBD1
CDR3nt: TGTGCCAGCAGTCGGACAGGGGCATCTGGAAACACCATATATTTT
CDR3aa: CASSRTGASGNTIYF

abundance: NA
v_gene: TRBV9
j_gene: TRBJ1-2
d_gene: NA
CDR3nt: TGTGCCAGCAGCGTAGTGCCTGGGGGGGCTGGCTACACCTTC
CDR3aa: CASSVVPGGAGYTF

abundance: NA
v_gene: TRBV5-1
j_gene: TRBJ2-1
d_gene: NA
CDR3nt: TGCGCCAGCAGCTTACAGGGGGGGACCTACAATGAGCAGTTCTTC
CDR3aa: CASSLQGGTYNEQFF

abundance: NA
v_gene: TRBV11-2
j_gene: TRBJ2-3
d_gene: NA
CDR3nt: TGTGCCAGCAGCGACTCTAGCACAGATACGCAGTATTTT
CDR3aa: CASSDSSTDTQYF

abundance: NA
v_gene: TRBV4-1
j_gene: TRBJ2-3
d_gene: TRBD2
CDR3nt: TGCGCCAGCAGCGGGATCACGACTAGCAATACAGATACGCAGTATTTT
CDR3aa: CASSGITTSNTDTQYF

abundance: once
v_gene: TRBV28
j_gene: TRBJ2-2
d_gene: TRBD1
CDR3nt: TGTGCCAGCAGCACCGGGACAGGGGGTCTTGTCGGGGAGCTGTTTTTT
CDR3aa: CASSTGTGGLVGELFF

abundance: NA
v_gene: TRBV7-9
j_gene: TRBJ2-2
d_gene: TRBD1
CDR3nt: TGTGCCAGCAGCGGGACAGGCGCGGCCGGGGAGCTGTTTTTT
CDR3aa: CASSGTGAAGELFF

abundance: NA
v_gene: TRBV7-2
j_gene: TRBJ1-5
d_gene: NA
CDR3nt: TGTGCCAGCAGCTTATTTGGCGGCAATAGCAATCAGCCCCAGCATTTT
CDR3aa: CASSLFGGNSNQPQHF

abundance: NA
v_gene: TRBV7-9
j_gene: TRBJ2-3
d_gene: TRBD2
CDR3nt: TGTGCCAGCAGATCCCGACTAGCGGGAGGGCGGGGAAATCCAGATACGCAGTATTTT
CDR3aa: CASRSRLAGGRGNPDTQYF

abundance: NA
v_gene: TRBV28
j_gene: TRBJ2-7
d_gene: NA
CDR3nt: TGTGCCAGCAGGGCGGGACGCCGGGAGCAGTACTTC
CDR3aa: CASRAGRREQYF

abundance: NA
v_gene: TRBV28
j_gene: TRBJ2-7
d_gene: TRBD1
CDR3nt: TGTGCCAGCAGCACAGGACAGGGTAACTACGAGCAGTACTTC
CDR3aa: CASSTGQGNYEQYF

abundance: NA
v_gene: TRBV2
j_gene: TRBJ2-7
d_gene: TRBD2
CDR3nt: TGTGCCAGCAGTGAATTAGTTGGTTGGACTAGCGGGAGTACATCCTACGAGCAGTACTTC
CDR3aa: CASSELVGWTSGSTSYEQYF

abundance: few
v_gene: TRBV2
j_gene: TRBJ1-4
d_gene: NA
CDR3nt: TGTGCCAGCAGTGAAGGGATGGGCGAAAAACTGTTTTTT
CDR3aa: CASSEGMGEKLFF

abundance: NA
v_gene: TRBV4-1
j_gene: TRBJ2-5
d_gene: TRBD2
CDR3nt: TGCGCCAGCAGCCAAGGACTAGCGGTTCAAGAGACCCAGTACTTC
CDR3aa: CASSQGLAVQETQYF

abundance: NA
v_gene: TRBV13
j_gene: TRBJ2-3
d_gene: TRBD2
CDR3nt: TGTGCCAGCAGCACGCGGGGGGGCCGTACAGATACGCAGTATTTT
CDR3aa: CASSTRGGRTDTQYF

abundance: NA
v_gene: TRBV29-1
j_gene: TRBJ2-7
d_gene: TRBD1
CDR3nt: TGCAGCGTAGCCGACCGGGACAGGGGATACGAGCAGTACTTC
CDR3aa: CSVADRDRGYEQYF

abundance: NA
v_gene: TRBV2
j_gene: TRBJ2-5
d_gene: TRBD1
CDR3nt: TGTGCCCGGGGGTGGACAGGGGGCGAAGAGACCCAGTACTTC
CDR3aa: CARGWTGGEETQYF

abundance: NA
v_gene: TRBV11-3
j_gene: TRBJ2-5
d_gene: NA
CDR3nt: TGTGCCAGCAGCTTAGCAGGGGCCGGCACCCAGTACTTC
CDR3aa: CASSLAGAGTQYF

abundance: NA
v_gene: TRBV7-9
j_gene: TRBJ2-1
d_gene: TRBD2
CDR3nt: TGTGCCAGCAGCTTAGTTGGGACTAGCGGGAGAAAAAGGAATGAGCAGTTCTTC
CDR3aa: CASSLVGTSGRKRNEQFF

abundance: NA
v_gene: TRBV6-1
j_gene: TRBJ2-7
d_gene: NA
CDR3nt: TGTGCCAGCAGTGCTGGGGGCAGGGGACCCTCCTACGAGCAGTACTTC
CDR3aa: CASSAGGRGPSYEQYF

abundance: NA
v_gene: TRBV28
j_gene: TRBJ2-7
d_gene: TRBD2
CDR3nt: TGTGCCAGCAGCCTCCAGCGGGGGGCCTCTTACGAGCAGTACTTC
CDR3aa: CASSLQRGASYEQYF

abundance: few
v_gene: TRBV25-1
j_gene: TRBJ1-1
d_gene: TRBD1
CDR3nt: TGTGCCAGCAGTGAACTAGGACAGGTCATGGGAGCTTTCTTT
CDR3aa: CASSELGQVMGAFF

abundance: NA
v_gene: TRBV27
j_gene: TRBJ1-1
d_gene: TRBD1
CDR3nt: TGTGCCAGCAGTAAAGGGATTAGGGGGACAGGGATAACTGAAGCTTTCTTT
CDR3aa: CASSKGIRGTGITEAFF

abundance: NA
v_gene: TRBV5-1
j_gene: TRBJ2-3
d_gene: NA
CDR3nt: TGCGCCAGCAGCTTGGCCCCCCTAACCACAGATACGCAGTATTTT
CDR3aa: CASSLAPLTTDTQYF

abundance: NA
v_gene: TRBV4-1
j_gene: TRBJ2-7
d_gene: TRBD1
CDR3nt: TGCGCCAGCAGCCAAGCTGGACAGGGGGGGGCCTACGAGCAGTACTTC
CDR3aa: CASSQAGQGGAYEQYF

abundance: NA
v_gene: TRBV5-1
j_gene: TRBJ2-5
d_gene: NA
CDR3nt: TGCGCCAGCAGCCCAACAGGGAGGGGGACCCAGTACTTC
CDR3aa: CASSPTGRGTQYF

abundance: NA
v_gene: TRBV5-1
j_gene: TRBJ2-1
d_gene: NA
CDR3nt: TGCGCCAGCAGCCCGGAACCCCTAGGGAGCTTCAATGAGCAGTTCTTC
CDR3aa: CASSPEPLGSFNEQFF

abundance: NA
v_gene: TRBV14
j_gene: TRBJ2-7
d_gene: NA
CDR3nt: TGTGCCAGCAGCCAAGAACAGGGAATTTACGAGCAGTACTTC
CDR3aa: CASSQEQGIYEQYF

abundance: NA
v_gene: TRBV10-3
j_gene: TRBJ2-2
d_gene: NA
CDR3nt: TGTGCCATCAGCCGGGACTGGAACACCGGGGAGCTGTTTTTT
CDR3aa: CAISRDWNTGELFF

abundance: NA
v_gene: TRBV29-1
j_gene: TRBJ2-3
d_gene: NA
CDR3nt: TGCAGCGTTGATACCGCGAGCACAGATACGCAGTATTTT
CDR3aa: CSVDTASTDTQYF

abundance: few
v_gene: TRBV7-8
j_gene: TRBJ2-4
d_gene: NA
CDR3nt: TGTGCCAGCAGCTTCACGGTGGGGAGGCAAAACATTCAGTACTTC
CDR3aa: CASSFTVGRQNIQYF

abundance: few
v_gene: TRBV19
j_gene: TRBJ1-5
d_gene: NA
CDR3nt: TGTGCCAGTAGGACCCCTGGGGGGTTCAATCAGCCCCAGCATTTT
CDR3aa: CASRTPGGFNQPQHF

abundance: NA
v_gene: TRBV13
j_gene: TRBJ2-5
d_gene: TRBD2
CDR3nt: TGTGCCAGCAGTTACACCGGGACTAGCGGGAGATCCGAGACCCAGTACTTC
CDR3aa: CASSYTGTSGRSETQYF

abundance: NA
v_gene: TRBV7-9
j_gene: TRBJ1-4
d_gene: NA
CDR3nt: TGTGCCAGCAGCTCCAGAACGGGTTTACCCGCAACTAATGAAAAACTGTTTTTT
CDR3aa: CASSSRTGLPATNEKLFF

abundance: NA
v_gene: TRBV19
j_gene: TRBJ1-4
d_gene: TRBD1
CDR3nt: TGTGCCAGTACTCTCGGGACAGGCTATGAAAAACTGTTTTTT
CDR3aa: CASTLGTGYEKLFF

abundance: NA
v_gene: TRBV11-2
j_gene: TRBJ1-5
d_gene: NA
CDR3nt: TGTGCCAGCAGCTTTAGCCCAAATCAGCCCCAGCATTTT
CDR3aa: CASSFSPNQPQHF

abundance: NA
v_gene: TRBV11-3
j_gene: TRBJ2-7
d_gene: TRBD2
CDR3nt: TGTGCCAGCAGCGCGGGGGTCGTCTTATCCTACGAGCAGTACTTC
CDR3aa: CASSAGVVLSYEQYF

abundance: NA
v_gene: TRBV29-1
j_gene: TRBJ2-7
d_gene: NA
CDR3nt: TGCAGCGTTGTATTAGGGGATCCCTACGAGCAGTACTTC
CDR3aa: CSVVLGDPYEQYF

abundance: NA
v_gene: TRBV28
j_gene: TRBJ2-7
d_gene: NA
CDR3nt: TGTGCCAGCAGTTACGCAAGACACTCCTACGAGCAGTACTTC
CDR3aa: CASSYARHSYEQYF

abundance: NA
v_gene: TRBV19
j_gene: TRBJ1-6
d_gene: NA
CDR3nt: TGTGCCAGTAGAGGGAGGTTGAATTCACCCCTCCACTTT
CDR3aa: CASRGRLNSPLHF

abundance: NA
v_gene: TRBV4-3
j_gene: TRBJ1-6
d_gene: TRBD1
CDR3nt: TGCGCCAGCAGCCAGGGACAGGGGGAATCACCCCTCCACTTT
CDR3aa: CASSQGQGESPLHF

abundance: NA
v_gene: TRBV4-2
j_gene: TRBJ2-2
d_gene: TRBD2
CDR3nt: TGTGCCACACGCCGGGAGGGGACCGGGGAGCTGTTTTTT
CDR3aa: CATRREGTGELFF

abundance: NA
v_gene: TRBV6-4
j_gene: TRBJ1-6
d_gene: NA
CDR3nt: TGTGCCAGTGAGACAGTAGATAATTCACCCCTCCACTTT
CDR3aa: CASETVDNSPLHF

abundance: NA
v_gene: TRBV29-1
j_gene: TRBJ1-1
d_gene: TRBD1
CDR3nt: TGCAGCGTTCGAAGACAGGGGGCACGTCAGGCTTTCTTT
CDR3aa: CSVRRQGARQAFF

abundance: NA
v_gene: TRBV4-1
j_gene: TRBJ2-5
d_gene: TRBD2
CDR3nt: TGCGCCAGCAGCCAAATTAGCGGGGGGGCCAGGGAGACCCAGTACTTC
CDR3aa: CASSQISGGARETQYF